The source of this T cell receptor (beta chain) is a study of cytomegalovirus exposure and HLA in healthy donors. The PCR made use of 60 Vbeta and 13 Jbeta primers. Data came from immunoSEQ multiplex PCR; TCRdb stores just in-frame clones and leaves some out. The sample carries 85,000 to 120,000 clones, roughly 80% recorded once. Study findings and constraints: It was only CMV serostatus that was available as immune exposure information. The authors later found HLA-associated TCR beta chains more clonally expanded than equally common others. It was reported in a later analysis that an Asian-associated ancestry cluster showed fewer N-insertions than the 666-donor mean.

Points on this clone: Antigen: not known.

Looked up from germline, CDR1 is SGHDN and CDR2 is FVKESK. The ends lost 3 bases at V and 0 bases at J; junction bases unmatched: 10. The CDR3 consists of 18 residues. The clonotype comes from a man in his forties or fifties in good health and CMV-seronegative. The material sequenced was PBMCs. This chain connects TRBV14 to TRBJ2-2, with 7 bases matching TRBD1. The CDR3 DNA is TGTGCCAGCAGCCAGGTTAACCCCGGGACAGCGAACACCGGGGAGCTGTTTTTT. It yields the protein CASSQVNPGTANTGELFF.